This TCR beta chain was recorded in a study of PD-1 blockade in classical Hodgkin lymphoma. Some clones are missing from TCRdb's copy, which holds only in-frame ones; the method was immunoSEQ multiplex PCR. The sample has approximately 61,000 clones; nearly 90% are singletons. Time point defined: cycle 4 day 1 (C4D1), after six to seven weeks of nivolumab. Exposure to brentuximab vedotin varied, and each patient had relapsed following autologous stem cell transplantation. Each best response was a complete response, a partial response or progressive disease. The germline gives CDR1 SNHLY, CDR2 FYNNEI. The germline V and J ends were trimmed by 6 bases and 4 bases, with 21 bases remaining between them. The CDR3 extends over 16 amino acids.

This receptor was taken from a human donor with classical Hodgkin lymphoma. The chain has TRBV2 and TRBJ1-2, with D maybe TRBD1 (6 bases). Sequenced here: peripheral blood mononuclear cells (PBMCs), sampled before the fourth cycle of nivolumab. The CDR3 sequence: CASRTRQELAPYGYTF. The CDR3 DNA sequence: TGTGCCAGCAGGACCCGACAGGAATTGGCTCCCTATGGCTACACCTTC.